This entry concerns a single TCR beta chain. Its antigen remains unknown. V was pared by 4 bases and J by 7 bases, with 5 bases of the junction left unmatched. CDR1 and CDR2 (germline): LNHDA, SQIVND (reference sequence). The CDR3 spans 13 residues. This sample was included in a study of cytomegalovirus exposure and HLA in healthy donors. The PCR employed 60 Vbeta primers together with 13 Jbeta primers. Profiled with immunoSEQ multiplex PCR; TCRdb holds only in-frame clones, not every one. The table shows about 190,000 clones, with 70% to 75% occurring only once. Points from the study as a whole: In presence/absence analyses, roughly uniform sequencing depth across donors was assumed. Some V segments (TRBV6-2 and TRBV6-3 among them) were excluded as indistinguishable.

The clonotype comes from a man under 40 in good health and CMV-seropositive. The genes are TRBV19 and TRBJ2-7, with TRBD1 matching over 9 bases. Material: PBMCs. Here the CDR3 reads CASSNRGQEEQYF. DNA for the CDR3: TGTGCCAGTAGTAACAGGGGGCAAGAGGAGCAGTACTTC.